This T cell receptor (beta chain) was identified during a study of vaccination effects on CD4 cells after COVID-19. Peptide-pool stimulation followed by sequencing identified expanded antigen-specific CD4+ clonotypes in the ViraFEST assay. Cultured cells yielded isolated CD4+ T cells after more than nine days. Participants each got two BNT162b2 or mRNA-1273 vaccine doses. The CDR3 loop spans 19 amino acids. V lost 2 bases and J lost 0, with 20 bases in between. Germline V gene data show CDR1 as SGHTA and CDR2 as FQGTGA. With regard to this clone: No antigen is known for it.

Sequencing was performed with immunoSEQ multiplex PCR; in TCRdb, only in-frame clones are kept and a portion is missing. Seen here are under 85,000 clones, about three quarters observed once, and the top ten hold roughly 1.2%. The clonotype originates from a human donor who received a COVID-19 vaccine. V is TRBV7-3 and J is TRBJ2-4; possible D gene TRBD2, 6 bases. The sequencing used CD4+ T cells from PBMCs cultured with HCoV-OC43 spike peptides, collected after COVID-19 vaccination. The sample's subset: HCoV-OC43 spike overlapping peptide pool stimulation. The CDR3 loop reads CASSLYGGSPTLAKNIQYF. The CDR3 DNA reads as TGTGCCAGCAGCTTATACGGGGGAAGTCCGACTTTAGCCAAAAACATTCAGTACTTC.